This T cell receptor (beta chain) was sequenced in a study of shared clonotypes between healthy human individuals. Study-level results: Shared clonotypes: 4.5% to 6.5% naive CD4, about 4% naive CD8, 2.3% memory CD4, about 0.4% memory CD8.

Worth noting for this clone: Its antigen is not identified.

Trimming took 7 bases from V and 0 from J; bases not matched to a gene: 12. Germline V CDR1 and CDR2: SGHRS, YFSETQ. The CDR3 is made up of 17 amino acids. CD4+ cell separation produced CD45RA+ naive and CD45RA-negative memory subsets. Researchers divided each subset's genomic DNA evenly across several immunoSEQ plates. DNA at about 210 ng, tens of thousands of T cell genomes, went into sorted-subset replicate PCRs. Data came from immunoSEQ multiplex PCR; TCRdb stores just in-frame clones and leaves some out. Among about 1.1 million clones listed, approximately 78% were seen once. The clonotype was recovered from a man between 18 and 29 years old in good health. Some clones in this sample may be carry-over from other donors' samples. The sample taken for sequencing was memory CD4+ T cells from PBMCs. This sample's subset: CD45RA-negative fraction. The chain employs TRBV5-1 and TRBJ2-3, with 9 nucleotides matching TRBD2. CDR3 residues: CASGKATSGLSTDTQYF. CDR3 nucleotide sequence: TGCGCCAGCGGCAAAGCGACTAGCGGCTTAAGCACAGATACGCAGTATTTT.